This T cell receptor beta chain was found in a study of Graves' ophthalmopathy and Graves' hyperthyroidism. Trimming stripped 5 bases from V and 2 bases from J, with 13 bases between. Germline V CDR1 and CDR2: SGHRS, YFSETQ. CDR3 length: 14 residues. TCR beta CDR3 regions were amplified from RNA transcripts. RT-PCR was first run with HTBI primers, then multiplex PCR in a second round. TCRdb itself ran the multiplex PCR reads through MiXCR, one entry per CDR3 protein. The sample lists hundreds of thousands of distinct CDR3 sequences, 20% to 25% occurring once. Pregnant or lactating patients and those with other autoimmune diseases or uncontrolled infections were excluded.

The chain couples TRBV5-1 to TRBJ1-1, with D unclear. The source of this sequence is a woman aged 18-29 years with stable Graves' hyperthyroidism. The sequencing input was peripheral blood. This CDR3 is CASRQDRENTEAFF. CDR3 nucleotides: TGCGCCAGCAGGCAGGACCGGGAAAACACTGAAGCTTTCTTT.